This TCR beta chain was retrieved from a study of blood T cell repertoires in COVID-19 (dated by TCRdb to the early 2020s). For the wider study: Collaborator samples came from the United States, Italy and Spain and covered acute and convalescent phases of COVID-19. Samples were obtained from the ongoing ImmuneRACE study (first 160 participants) and from about 1,300 subjects provided by 6 global collaborators. A de-identified subject ID, COVID-19 status, age in years and sex were almost always included in the sample metadata. Deeply sampled blood TCRbeta repertoires from subjects exposed to, actively infected with, or recovered from COVID-19 were included in the dataset. The material from the prospective study consisted of cDNA or gDNA derived from T cells, B-cell-depleted T cells, or PBMCs. Where available, HLA class I and class II types were taken from metadata supplied by the sample provider and were not determined by assay-based typing. The repertoires were released in a freely available public database intended as a resource for research on the immune response to SARS-CoV-2. Findings and caveats that apply to the study as a whole: How much clinical and demographic metadata was included differed by source and by participant, and the metadata was provided uncurated.

A note on this clone: Its recognized antigen is unknown. Base qualities were left out, and no much larger clone turns up one base away.

TCRbeta CDR3 regions were amplified from genomic DNA by means of the immunoSEQ Assay, a bias-controlled multiplex PCR. On the authors' methods: The number of nucleated cells in each sample was estimated from the amplification of reference gene primers within the assay. Sequence reads were collapsed and filtered to measure the absolute abundance of every unique TCRbeta CDR3 rearrangement. For each sample, productive Simpson clonality was calculated as the square root of Simpson's diversity index over productive rearrangements. TCRdb took over this immuneACCESS table, retaining in-frame rearrangements with V and J assigned. Such tables are incomplete; in checked studies, under half of the missing clones stem from an unresolved V gene, and the remainder is unexplained. V and J calls and clone size are those listed in that table; D and trimming were worked out from the DNA. Recorded for this sample are roughly 330,000 clones; over 70% of them occurred a single time. The ten largest account for around 5% of the sample.

At the junction V is shortened by 4 bases and J by 3 bases, with 16 bases in between. CDR1 and CDR2 are drawn from the germline V gene: SNHLY, FYNNEI. Reading from cysteine to phenylalanine, the CDR3 counts 16 amino acids. This entry keeps only the CDR3 DNA: 48 bases, framed from base 1. Participants in the prospective study were enrolled through a virtual design, were aged about 18 to 100 years, and lived in under 25 United States geographic areas. To assign participants to cohorts, the prospective study relied on clinical history that participants themselves reported in a screening survey and a study questionnaire. For ImmuneRACE Cohort 3, a participant was defined as recovered based on two consecutive negative NP/OP PCR tests, clearance by a healthcare professional, or resolution of symptoms. In the prospective study, mobile phlebotomists collected whole blood, serum and a nasopharyngeal or oropharyngeal swab from each participant. Additional blood draws and questionnaires over an approximately two-month period could optionally be provided by prospective study participants. Before DNA extraction, blood samples from the prospective study were shipped at room temperature or frozen.

The sequence is built from TRBV2 and TRBJ2-4; 5 matching bases give a weak D call of TRBD2. The source material was PBMCs or T cells enriched from blood (not recorded which). The receptor was derived from a man aged 25 to 45 who had recovered from COVID-19. This receptor carries the CDR3 CASSAPLGSNKNIQYF. The nucleotide sequence reads as follows: TGTGCCAGCAGTGCACCTCTAGGGAGCAACAAAAACATTCAGTACTTC.